The present entry profiles one T cell receptor beta chain with its context. Antigen specificity is unknown. The sample is drawn from a study of T cells after posttransplantation cyclophosphamide. Study findings and constraints: Donor-recipient repertoire similarity was low at 1-2 months, rising over year one. Recipient CMV seropositivity and CMV reactivation strongly tracked TRB clonality.

Germline values: CDR1 SGHAT, CDR2 FQDESV (reference sequence). The V and J ends lost 6 bases and 3 bases, in that order; junction bases with no gene match: 4. The CDR3 has 14 amino acids. Clones were read by immunoSEQ multiplex PCR, and TCRdb kept only the in-frame ones, dropping some. The table includes several thousand clones, approximately 89% detected once. The sequenced sample was memory CD4+ T cells sorted from PBMCs. This clonotype originated in a woman aged 60-70 years in good health, CMV-negative, and a related stem cell transplant donor. This sequence joins TRBV11-1 and TRBJ1-2, with 10 nucleotides matching TRBD1. The CDR3 coding sequence is TGTGCCAGCAGACCGGGACAGGGGCACTATGGCTACACCTTC. This gives the protein CASRPGQGHYGYTF.